The 18 T cell receptor beta chains below were found in one sample sequenced in a study of human T cells and chemical hapten exposure (dated by TCRdb to 2020 to 2022). The method behind the library was RACE. The sequencer listed for this sample is NextSeq 500. The public reads were reprocessed in TCRdb via fastp at Q25 and MiXCR, keeping in-frame beta chains. Each record represents a unique CDR3 protein, reported with the most common genes and DNA among its rows. The sample table contains some 93,000 distinct CDR3 sequences; only one count was recorded for roughly 8.5% of them. 2.5% to 3% of the sample goes to the ten largest clones. The time point label here, explained by the study, means: healthy volunteer bleed at 2 weeks. Unfractionated whole blood was collected in Tempus Blood RNA tubes, and total RNA was extracted from that blood. Sequenced material: whole blood. The source is a female donor in good health. Some clones in this sample may be carry-over from other donors' samples.

This clonotype was seen a handful of times. The final CDR3 position lacks the conserved phenylalanine or tryptophan, pointing to a likely read error. It is unclear where the CDR3 begins or ends on the DNA, so no DNA is shown, and the CDR3 is as TCRdb lists it. The CDR3 loop reads CAISDTKDRERIYFS. The chain joins TRBV10-3 to TRBJ1-2; the DNA was not used to check the table's D call, TRBD1. Germline CDR1 reads ENHRY; CDR2 reads SYGVKD. The CDR3 is 15 amino acids in total, end residues counted.

This clonotype appeared many times. This chain joins TRBV21-1 and TRBJ1-2; whether TRBD1, the table's D call, matches the DNA was not checked. TRBV21-1 is marked as a pseudogene. The length of the CDR3 is 16 residues. The DNA for the CDR3 is TGTGCCAGCAGCAAAGCGCCCCGGACAACTAACTATGGCTACACCTTC. It yields the protein CASSKAPRTTNYGYTF.

This clonotype appeared a few times. This sequence joins TRBV14 and TRBJ1-1, with a weak D call TRBD1 (6 bases). Germline CDR1 is SGHDN and CDR2 is FVKESK. V was shortened by 1 base and J by 4 bases, with 7 bases between the two germline ends. The CDR3 spans 13 residues. The CDR3 DNA sequence: TGTGCCAGCAGCCAAGTACAGGGCACTGAAGCTTTCTTT. Encoded protein: CASSQVQGTEAFF. The whole variable domain, remainder taken from reference TRBV14 and TRBJ1-1, is EAGVTQFPSHSVIEKGQTVTLRCDPISGHDNLYWYRRVMGKEIKFLLHFVKESKQDESGMPNNRFLAERTGGTYSTLKVQPAELEDSGVYFCASSQVQGTEAFFGQGTRLTVV.

This clonotype was counted a few times. The chain recombines TRBV28 with TRBJ2-1; 8 bases map to TRBD2. V gave up 4 bases and J gave up 2 bases; unmatched junction bases: 7. Per germline, CDR1 MDHEN and CDR2 SYDVKM. The CDR3 extends over 16 amino acids. The CDR3 loop is CASSSQPGLAYNEQFF. DNA of the CDR3: TGTGCCAGCAGTTCTCAACCGGGACTAGCCTACAATGAGCAGTTCTTC.

The chain employs TRBV20-1 and TRBJ2-2; no definite D call. Germline CDR1 DFQATT, CDR2 SNEGSKA (reference sequence). Trimming pared 6 bases from V and 2 bases from J, leaving 10 bases between. The CDR3 is 13 residues long. Written as DNA, the CDR3 is TGCAGTGCACCGGGCCTTAACACCGGGGAGCTGTTTTTT. It yields the protein CSAPGLNTGELFF.

This clonotype occurred many times. This CDR3 is CASSDSLAYTDTQYF. As DNA, the CDR3 is TGTGCCAGCAGTGACTCACTAGCTTACACAGATACGCAGTATTTT. The chain employs TRBV25-1 and TRBJ2-3, with a weak D call TRBD2 (6 bases). Trimming took off 3 bases at V and 2 bases at J, with 12 bases between the two ends. CDR3 length: 15 amino acids. Germline V CDR1 and CDR2: MGHDK, SYGVNS.

A few counts support this clonotype. This rearrangement joins TRBV19 to TRBJ2-6, with D unclear. Per the germline V gene, CDR1 is LNHDA and CDR2 is SQIVND (reference sequence). The CDR3 length is 13 residues. V lost 6 bases to trimming and J lost 4 bases, with 7 bases between them. CDR3 amino acids: CASSQSGANVLTF. CDR3 in DNA: TGTGCCAGTAGCCAGTCGGGGGCCAACGTCCTGACTTTC.

This chain joins TRBV2 and TRBJ2-1, with 11 bases aligning to TRBD1. This CDR3 spans 15 amino acids. Per the germline V gene, CDR1 is SNHLY and CDR2 is FYNNEI. The J segment lost 7 bases and the V segment lost 6 bases, leaving 8 bases of the junction unmatched. The CDR3 sequence is CASRSGQGATNEQFF. The DNA of the CDR3 is TGTGCCAGCAGGAGCGGACAGGGGGCGACTAATGAGCAGTTCTTC.

This clonotype occurred a few times. This chain joins TRBV27 and TRBJ1-1; the D gene is possibly TRBD1 (5 bases). The CDR3 totals 13 residues. Germline CDR1 is MNHEY and CDR2 is SMNVEV (reference sequence). V was pared by 6 bases and J by 6 bases, with 14 bases between. CDR3 sequence reads: CASRSRAPSEAFF. DNA for the CDR3: TGTGCCAGCAGGTCCAGGGCACCCTCTGAAGCTTTCTTT.

This clonotype was counted many times. The chain uses TRBV7-3 and TRBJ1-1; the D is unclear. Looked up from germline, CDR1 is SGHTA and CDR2 is FQGTGA. The CDR3 runs to 15 residues. V gave up 0 bases and J gave up 1 base, with 9 bases separating them. CDR3 amino acids: CASSLTHYPNTEAFF. CDR3 coding DNA: TGTGCCAGCAGCTTAACGCACTACCCGAACACTGAAGCTTTCTTT.

This clonotype was picked up a small number of times. The chain links TRBV7-8 to TRBJ2-1; 7 nucleotides match TRBD1. V shed 3 bases and J 5 bases; nucleotides not matched to a gene: 7. The germline gives CDR1 SGHVS, CDR2 FQNEAQ. The CDR3 is made up of 15 amino acids. As DNA, the CDR3 is TGTGCCAGCAGCTTGGGACAGACGAGCAACAATGAGCAGTTCTTC. This codes for CASSLGQTSNNEQFF.

The chain recombines TRBV20-1 with TRBJ2-7, with D possibly being TRBD1 (7 bases). CDR3 size: 14 residues. Per germline, CDR1 DFQATT and CDR2 SNEGSKA (reference sequence). The V gene lost 8 bases and the J gene lost 4 bases, with 21 bases spanning the gap. The CDR3 loop reads CSLRAGQRTYEQYF. The CDR3, as DNA: TGCAGTCTGAGGGCGGGACAGCGAACGTACGAGCAGTACTTC.

The chain recombines TRBV20-1 with TRBJ2-7; TRBD2 matches at 13 bases. The CDR3 is made up of 15 amino acids. With V trimmed by 3 bases and J by 7 bases, 9 bases remained unmatched. Germline V gene data show CDR1 as DFQATT and CDR2 as SNEGSKA (reference sequence). This CDR3 reads CSARPGTSGTGEQYF. CDR3 sequence (DNA): TGCAGTGCTAGGCCGGGGACTAGCGGGACGGGGGAGCAGTACTTC.

This clonotype was detected ten times or more. The CDR3 nucleotides are TGTGCCATCAGTGACGGACCGTACAATGAGCAGTTCTTC. Translated: CAISDGPYNEQFF. V usage is TRBV10-3 and J usage is TRBJ2-1; D remains unclear. Trimming shortened V by 3 bases and J by 4 bases, and 7 bases separated the two germline ends. The CDR3 is 13 residues long. Germline V lookup: CDR1 ENHRY, CDR2 SYGVKD.

This clonotype was found a few times. Because the CDR3's place on the DNA is in doubt, the DNA is left out and the CDR3 is given as listed by TCRdb. The rearrangement joins TRBV7-5 to TRBJ1-1. TRBV7-5 is recorded as a pseudogene. The CDR3 extends over 18 residues, inclusive of both ends. The chain's CDR3 is CISVPEAVTGTLRTEAFF.

This clonotype was counted between two and nine times. This chain links TRBV12-3 or TRBV12-4 with TRBJ1-5; TRBD1 might be the D (6 bases). The CDR3 loop spans 18 amino acids. V was clipped by 2 bases and J by 1 base, with 18 bases between them. This CDR3 reads CASSLWGMEGGSNQPQHF. The CDR3 coding sequence is TGTGCCAGCAGTTTATGGGGGATGGAGGGGGGGAGCAATCAGCCCCAGCATTTT.

This chain uses TRBV9 with TRBJ2-1, with D tentatively TRBD1 or TRBD2 (6 bases each). V shed 4 bases and J shed 6 bases, with 11 bases lying between them. CDR3 length: 13 amino acids. Germline V lookup: CDR1 SGDLS, CDR2 YYNGEE. CDR3 DNA: TGTGCCAGCAGCCCTACGGGGGCCAATGAGCAGTTCTTC. This encodes CASSPTGANEQFF.

This clonotype occurred a few times. The chain uses TRBV6-5 and TRBJ2-1, with 11 nucleotides matching TRBD2. CDR3 length: 16 amino acids. J lost 4 bases, V lost 2 bases, and 4 bases had no gene match. CDR1 is MNHEY, CDR2 SVGAGI, per germline. The CDR3 nucleotides are TGTGCCAGCAGTTACGCACTAGCGGGAGCTTACAATGAGCAGTTCTTC. It yields the protein CASSYALAGAYNEQFF.